What follows are 25 T cell receptor beta chains derived from one specimen sequenced in a study of beta chain features in type 1 diabetes. Reverse transcription of all isolated RNA meant that expressed TCRB transcripts were sequenced. The protocol was immunoSEQ multiplex PCR, while the TCRdb copy is restricted to in-frame clones and leaves out a portion. This sample has approximately 250,000 clones, with 9% to 10% found just once. The source material was naive CD4+ T cells from blood. The receptors shown here come from a young woman in good health.

The chain employs TRBV5-1 and TRBJ2-7, with a weak D call TRBD2 (6 bases). Germline V gene data show CDR1 as SGHRS and CDR2 as YFSETQ. The CDR3 is made up of 14 amino acids. With 1 base removed from V and 0 bases from J, the gap between germline ends came to 8 bases. The CDR3 loop is CASSLSGDSYEQYF. For the CDR3, the DNA is TGCGCCAGCAGCTTGTCGGGAGACTCCTACGAGCAGTACTTC.

This chain links TRBV30 with TRBJ1-1; TRBD1 aligns across 8 bases. Per germline, CDR1 GTSNPN and CDR2 SVGIG (reference sequence). V was pared by 3 bases and J by 4 bases, with 1 base of the junction left unmatched. The CDR3 sequence is 12 residues long. CDR3 coding DNA: TGTGCCTGGAGGACAGGGGCCACTGAAGCTTTCTTT. Translation: CAWRTGATEAFF.

The genes are TRBV28 and TRBJ2-5; possible D gene TRBD1, 6 bases. V was cut by 4 bases and J by 2 bases, with 14 bases left in between. Germline CDR1 MDHEN, CDR2 SYDVKM. This CDR3 has 15 residues. DNA of the CDR3: TGTGCCAGCAGTTCTCTTGGCAGGGGACAAGAGACCCAGTACTTC. It translates to CASSSLGRGQETQYF.

J is TRBJ1-2 and V is TRBV7-9, with TRBD1 matching 8 bases. J lost 8 bases, V lost 5 bases, and 10 bases had no gene match. This CDR3 is 14 amino acids long. Germline CDR1 reads SEHNR; CDR2 reads FQNEAQ (reference sequence). The DNA for the CDR3 is TGTGCCAGCAGCCGAGAGGGGACAGGAGTCGGCTACACCTTC. It specifies CASSREGTGVGYTF.

At least ten counts were recorded for this clone. The chain recombines TRBV29-1 with TRBJ2-2, with D possibly matching TRBD1 (6 bases). The CDR3 extends over 13 amino acids. Trimming stripped 4 bases from V and 6 bases from J, with 12 bases between. Germline CDR1 is SQVTM and CDR2 is ANQGSEA. The CDR3 bases are TGCAGCGTTGTCGGGACATTCTCCGGGGAGCTGTTTTTT. Translated: CSVVGTFSGELFF.

The V gene is TRBV4-1, the J gene TRBJ1-5; D might be TRBD1 (5 bases). V lost 1 base and J lost 5, with 18 bases in between. The CDR3 sequence is 17 residues long. Germline lookup yields CDR1 MGHRA and CDR2 YSYEKL. CDR3 bases: TGCGCCAGCAGCCAAGCTCGTTTAACAGGCCGGGATCAGCCCCAGCATTTT. This gives the protein CASSQARLTGRDQPQHF.

This clone has just a few counts. The chain links TRBV27 to TRBJ2-3; D remains unclear. The CDR3 totals 16 residues. Germline values: CDR1 MNHEY, CDR2 SMNVEV (reference sequence). Trimming pared 2 bases from V and 0 bases from J, leaving 12 bases between. CDR3 nucleotide sequence: TGTGCCAGCAGTTTACTGCCCAGCGCCAGCACAGATACGCAGTATTTT. Amino acids: CASSLLPSASTDTQYF.

This chain links TRBV7-9 with TRBJ2-3; D possibly matches TRBD1 or TRBD2 (9 bases each). V was pared by 5 bases and J by 6 bases, with 24 bases between. The CDR3 loop spans 17 amino acids. The germline gives CDR1 SEHNR, CDR2 FQNEAQ (reference sequence). CDR3 nucleotide sequence: TGTGCCAGCAGCACAGGGGGCCTAGCGGGATTGGGGGATACGCAGTATTTT. It codes for CASSTGGLAGLGDTQYF.

The gene calls are TRBV13 and TRBJ1-2, with 9 bases matching TRBD1. The CDR3 covers 16 residues. V lost 5 bases to trimming and J lost 5 bases; unmatched junction nucleotides: 12. CDR1 and CDR2 from the germline V gene are PRHDT and FYEKMQ (reference sequence). The CDR3 region is CASSRARDRDSYGYTF. The CDR3 bases are TGTGCCAGCAGCCGAGCCCGGGACAGGGATTCGTATGGCTACACCTTC.

The chain combines TRBV5-1 with TRBJ2-1; 12 positions agree with TRBD2. The CDR3 has 17 amino acids. Germline CDR1 and CDR2: SGHRS and YFSETQ. The V segment lost 2 bases and the J segment 5 bases; nucleotides outside the gene matches: 8. CDR3 residues: CASSFSRLAGVNNEQFF. CDR3 nucleotides: TGCGCCAGCAGCTTCTCCCGACTAGCGGGAGTGAACAATGAGCAGTTCTTC.

This clone occurred a few times. This chain links TRBV9 with TRBJ2-1, with 14 bases that match TRBD2. This CDR3 comprises 17 residues. V gave up 3 bases and J gave up 8 bases; unmatched junction bases: 10. Germline V gene data show CDR1 as SGDLS and CDR2 as YYNGEE. CDR3: CASSGFQGLAGVDEQFF. The CDR3 coding sequence is TGTGCCAGCAGCGGATTTCAGGGACTAGCGGGAGTCGATGAGCAGTTCTTC. The entire variable domain, with the rest obtained from reference TRBV9 and TRBJ2-1, is as follows: DSGVTQTPKHLITATGQRVTLRCSPRSGDLSVYWYQQSLDQGLQFLIQYYNGEERAKGNILERFSAQQFPDLHSELNLSSLELGDSALYFCASSGFQGLAGVDEQFFGPGTRLTVL.

In its sample, this clone was seen a few times. The chain couples TRBV7-2 to TRBJ2-7; D might be TRBD1 (6 bases). V gave up 2 bases and J gave up 2 bases, with 7 bases separating them. The germline V gene has CDR1 SGHTA and CDR2 FQGNSA. The CDR3 is 13 amino acids. The CDR3 loop is CASSLRTAYEQYF. The CDR3 coding sequence is TGTGCCAGCAGCTTAAGGACAGCCTACGAGCAGTACTTC.

In DNA form, the CDR3 reads TGTGCCAGCAGCTTAGCGCCGCGACAGGGGGCTCGATACAATGAGCAGTTCTTC. Translating it yields CASSLAPRQGARYNEQFF. J is TRBJ2-1 and V is TRBV7-9; 10 positions agree with TRBD1. After removal of 0 bases from V and 4 bases from J, the junction contained 9 bases not matched to a gene. From germline, CDR1 is SEHNR and CDR2 FQNEAQ (reference sequence). CDR3 length equals 18 residues. Variable domain in full (rest from reference TRBV7-9 and TRBJ2-1): DTGVSQNPRHKITKRGQNVTFRCDPISEHNRLYWYRQTLGQGPEFLTYFQNEAQLEKSRLLSDRFSAERPKGSFSTLEIQRTEQGDSAMYLCASSLAPRQGARYNEQFFGPGTRLTVL.

V and J are TRBV15 and TRBJ1-5; 7 bases line up with TRBD1. From germline, CDR1 is LNHNV and CDR2 YYDKDF (reference sequence). The V gene end was trimmed by 3 bases and the J gene end by 4 bases; junction bases not matched to a gene: 3. This CDR3 region has 14 residues. The CDR3 protein is CATSRYRGNQPQHF. CDR3 coding DNA: TGTGCCACCAGCAGGTACAGGGGTAATCAGCCCCAGCATTTT.

This clone has a handful of counts. The chain employs TRBV6-1 and TRBJ1-1, with D possibly matching TRBD1 (5 bases). The germline gives CDR1 MNHNS, CDR2 SASEGT. Trimming left V 0 bases short and J 11 bases short, with 16 bases between. The CDR3 contains 14 residues. The CDR3 DNA is TGTGCCAGCAGTGAAGCTGGGGGACTCCGGGAGGCTTTCTTT. Translation gives CASSEAGGLREAFF.

This CDR3 reads CASSLSWDYIQYF. The CDR3 DNA follows: TGTGCCAGCAGCCTATCGTGGGACTACATTCAGTACTTC. The chain uses TRBV5-4 and TRBJ2-4; the D gene is possibly TRBD2 (6 bases). V was trimmed by 4 bases and J by 8 bases, leaving 13 bases between them. The CDR3 is made up of 13 amino acids. From germline, CDR1 is SGHNT and CDR2 YYREEE (reference sequence). The full variable domain, rest sourced from reference TRBV5-4 and TRBJ2-4, is ETGVTQSPTHLIKTRGQQVTLRCSSQSGHNTVSWYQQALGQGPQFIFQYYREEENGRGNFPPRFSGLQFPNYSSELNVNALELDDSALYLCASSLSWDYIQYFGAGTRLSVL.

A few counts support this clone. J is TRBJ2-7 and V is TRBV6-5; D is possibly TRBD1 (6 bases). The V gene lost 4 bases and the J gene lost 0 bases, with 10 bases spanning the gap. Germline lookup yields CDR1 MNHEY and CDR2 SVGAGI. The CDR3 is 14 residues long. CDR3 bases: TGTGCCAGCAGTTCGCCGGACAGCTCCTACGAGCAGTACTTC. Amino acids: CASSSPDSSYEQYF.

V usage is TRBV30 and J usage is TRBJ1-5, with 10 bases fitting TRBD1. Germline V gene data show CDR1 as GTSNPN and CDR2 as SVGIG (reference sequence). Germline trimming cut 5 bases from V and 7 bases from J; bases unmatched to any gene: 5. The CDR3 consists of 13 residues. The CDR3 sequence: CAWGDRGAQPQHF. The CDR3, as DNA: TGTGCCTGGGGGGACAGGGGAGCACAGCCCCAGCATTTT.

This clone was detected ten times or more. CDR3 loop: CSVRTSVETQYF. The CDR3 DNA reads as TGCAGCGTGCGGACTAGTGTGGAGACCCAGTACTTC. The J gene is TRBJ2-5, the V gene TRBV29-1; 7 nucleotides align to TRBD2. Germline V gene sequence: CDR1 SQVTM, CDR2 ANQGSEA. Trimming removed 6 bases from V and 5 bases from J; junction bases left unmatched: 6. This CDR3 is built from 12 residues.

The chain joins TRBV7-2 to TRBJ2-3; 8 positions match TRBD2. V was clipped by 5 bases and J by 1 base; unmatched bases: 2. This CDR3 comprises 14 residues. Germline lookup yields CDR1 SGHTA and CDR2 FQGNSA. The CDR3 spells CASSPGGRTDTQYF. In nucleotides, the CDR3 is TGTGCCAGCAGCCCGGGGGGGCGCACAGATACGCAGTATTTT.

The sample holds a few counts of this clone. V gene TRBV5-4 combines with J gene TRBJ2-4; the match to TRBD2 covers 8 bases. J was trimmed by 8 bases and V by 4 bases; bases with no gene match: 2. The CDR3 is made up of 12 amino acids. Germline CDR1 is SGHNT and CDR2 is YYREEE (reference sequence). The CDR3 nucleotides read TGTGCCAGCAGCCCGGGGGGGTACATTCAGTACTTC. Protein: CASSPGGYIQYF.

The chain recombines TRBV19 with TRBJ1-3; the D is unclear. CDR1 LNHDA and CDR2 SQIVND come from the germline V gene (reference sequence). CDR3 size: 13 residues. V dropped 8 bases and J dropped 1 base, with 9 bases sitting between them. CDR3 in amino acids: CASRRRSGNTIYF. DNA of the CDR3: TGTGCCAGTCGACGGAGGTCTGGAAACACCATATATTTT. Full variable domain (rest looked up from reference TRBV19 and TRBJ1-3): DGGITQSPKYLFRKEGQNVTLSCEQNLNHDAMYWYRQDPGQGLRLIYYSQIVNDFQKGDIAEGYSVSREKKESFPLTVTSAQKNPTAFYLCASRRRSGNTIYFGEGSWLTVV.

This clone was counted a few times. The genes are TRBV14 and TRBJ1-1; 9 nucleotides match TRBD1. The CDR3 runs 14 residues. Germline loops: CDR1 SGHDN, CDR2 FVKESK. J was trimmed by 1 base and V by 7 bases; bases with no gene match: 4. The CDR3 coding sequence is TGTGCCAGCACCCCGGACAGGGGGAACACTGAAGCTTTCTTT. It specifies CASTPDRGNTEAFF.

The chain is built from TRBV4-1 and TRBJ1-1; D is possibly TRBD1 (6 bases). This CDR3 contains 15 residues. V was shortened by 3 bases and J by 0 bases, with 11 bases between the two germline ends. The V gene's germline CDR1 is MGHRA and CDR2 YSYEKL. The CDR3 loop reads CASSQTQGLNTEAFF. The CDR3, as DNA: TGCGCCAGCAGCCAGACACAGGGTTTGAACACTGAAGCTTTCTTT.

This sequence joins TRBV5-1 and TRBJ2-7; TRBD1 matches 10 bases. The germline V gene encodes CDR1 SGHRS and CDR2 YFSETQ. This CDR3 has 15 residues. Unmatched junction bases numbered 3, after V lost 3 bases and J lost 0 bases. The CDR3 nucleotides read TGCGCCAGCAGCTCCGGGACAGGGGTCTCCTACGAGCAGTACTTC. Translated, it gives CASSSGTGVSYEQYF.